This T cell receptor beta chain emerged from a study of regulatory T cells in long-lasting Graves disease. Arm-PCR with iRepertoire HTBI primers amplified the CDR3 regions for these TCR beta libraries. Each CDR3 protein is one row after TCRdb ran MiXCR on the multiplex PCR reads. The sample contains 250,000 to 300,000 distinct CDR3 sequences, 18% of which appear only once. The CDR3 runs to 15 residues. Trimming cost V 4 bases and J 3 bases; bases outside gene matches: 4. CDR1 is SGHNT and CDR2 is YYREEE in the germline V gene (reference sequence). Time point given: newly diagnosed GD, antithyroid drugs for less than 3 months. RNA extracted from PBMCs served as the sequencing template. This clonotype occurred many times. These data were also filed under a second study, of T cells in Graves' hyperthyroidism and ophthalmopathy.

The sequenced sample was peripheral blood mononuclear cells (PBMCs), obtained at new diagnosis, from a patient treated with antithyroid drugs. The sequence came from a woman aged 25 to 39 with Graves disease. The chain couples TRBV5-4 to TRBJ2-1, with 10 bases matching TRBD1. Here the CDR3 DNA reads TGTGCCAGCAGCCAGACAGGGGGCCACTACAATGAGCAGTTCTTC. Amino acid sequence: CASSQTGGHYNEQFF.